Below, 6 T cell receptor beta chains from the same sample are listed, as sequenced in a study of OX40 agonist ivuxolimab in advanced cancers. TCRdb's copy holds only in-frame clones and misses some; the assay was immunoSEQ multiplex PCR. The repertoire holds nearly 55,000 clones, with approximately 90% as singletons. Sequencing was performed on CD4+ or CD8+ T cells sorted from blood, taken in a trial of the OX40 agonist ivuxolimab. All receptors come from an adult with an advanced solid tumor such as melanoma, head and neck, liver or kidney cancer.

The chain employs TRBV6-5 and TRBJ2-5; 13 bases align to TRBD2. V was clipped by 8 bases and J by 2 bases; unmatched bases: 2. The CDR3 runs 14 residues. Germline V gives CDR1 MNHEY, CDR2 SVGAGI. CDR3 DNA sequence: TGTGCCAGCTGGACTAGCGGGGGACAAGAGACCCAGTACTTC. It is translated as CASWTSGGQETQYF.

The CDR3 sequence: CAWTYSNYGYTF. DNA of the CDR3: TGTGCCTGGACTTACTCGAACTATGGCTACACCTTC. J is TRBJ1-2 and V is TRBV30; no firm D call. The CDR3 has 12 residues. Germline V CDR1 and CDR2: GTSNPN, SVGIG (reference sequence). Trimming stripped 4 bases from V and 2 bases from J, with 8 bases between.

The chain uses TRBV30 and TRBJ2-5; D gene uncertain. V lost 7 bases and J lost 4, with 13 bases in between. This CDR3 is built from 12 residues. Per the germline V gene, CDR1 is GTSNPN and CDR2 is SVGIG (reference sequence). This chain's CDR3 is CAYTTTGETQYF. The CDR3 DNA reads TGTGCCTATACAACTACCGGAGAGACCCAGTACTTC. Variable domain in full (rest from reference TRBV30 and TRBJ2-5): SQTIHQWPATLVQPVGSPLSLECTVEGTSNPNLYWYRQAAGRGLQLLFYSVGIGQISSEVPQNLSASRPQDRQFILSSKKLLLSDSGFYLCAYTTTGETQYFGPGTRLLVL.

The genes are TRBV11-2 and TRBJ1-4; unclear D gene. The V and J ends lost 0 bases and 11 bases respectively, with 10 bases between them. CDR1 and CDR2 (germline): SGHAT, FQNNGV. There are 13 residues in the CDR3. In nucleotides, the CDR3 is TGTGCCAGCAGCTTAGATAAGATAGGGAAACTGTTTTTT. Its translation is CASSLDKIGKLFF.

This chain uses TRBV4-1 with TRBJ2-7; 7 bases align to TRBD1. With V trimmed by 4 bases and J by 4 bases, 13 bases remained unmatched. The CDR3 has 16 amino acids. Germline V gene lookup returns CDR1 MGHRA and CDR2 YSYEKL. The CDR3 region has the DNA TGCGCCAGCAGCCGTCTTCCGGGACAGAACTCTTACGAGCAGTACTTC. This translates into CASSRLPGQNSYEQYF.

The CDR3 loop reads CAWWDLQGANYGYTF. The CDR3 DNA sequence: TGTGCTTGGTGGGATTTGCAGGGTGCTAACTATGGCTACACCTTC. V usage is TRBV30 and J usage is TRBJ1-2; TRBD1 is a possible D gene (5 bases). CDR3 length: 15 amino acids. Germline assignment: CDR1 GTSNPN and CDR2 SVGIG (reference sequence).